One sample yielded the 18 T cell receptor beta chains listed below, sequenced in a study of blood T cell repertoires in COVID-19. Some clones are missing from TCRdb's copy, which holds only in-frame ones; the method was immunoSEQ multiplex PCR. The sample records about 170,000 clones, roughly 86% being singletons. Sequencing was done on a sample of peripheral blood. The receptors come from a man in his 70s with acute or convalescent COVID-19.

The chain has TRBV5-4 and TRBJ2-7; TRBD2 might be the D (5 bases). Looked up from germline, CDR1 is SGHNT and CDR2 is YYREEE (reference sequence). The CDR3 consists of 14 residues. Trimming removed 0 bases at V and 4 bases at J, with 11 bases between. CDR3 DNA sequence: TGTGCCAGCAGCTTGGACGGGAAACAATACGAGCAGTACTTC. Translating gives CASSLDGKQYEQYF.

The gene calls are TRBV29-1 and TRBJ1-2; 7 bases line up with TRBD1. The germline V gene encodes CDR1 SQVTM and CDR2 ANQGSEA. This CDR3 is built from 14 residues. V lost 7 bases, J lost 8 bases, and 16 bases stayed unmatched. CDR3 bases: TGCAGCGGAGGAACCCTTGACAGGGAAAAAGGCTACACCTTC. It codes for CSGGTLDREKGYTF.

This clone showed up just once. The rearrangement links TRBV18 to TRBJ2-7; D uncertain. Germline loops: CDR1 KGHSH, CDR2 LQKENI. V was shortened by 4 bases and J by 0 bases, with 10 bases between the two germline ends. The CDR3 spans 14 residues. The CDR3, as DNA: TGTGCCAGCTCACGGGCAGGTCTCTCCTACGAGCAGTACTTC. As protein: CASSRAGLSYEQYF. The full variable domain, completed using reference TRBV18 and TRBJ2-7, is NAGVMQNPRHLVRRRGQEARLRCSPMKGHSHVYWYRQLPEEGLKFMVYLQKENIIDESGMPKERFSAEFPKEGPSILRIQQVVRGDSAAYFCASSRAGLSYEQYFGPGTRLTVT.

This chain uses TRBV19 with TRBJ1-3; D not certain. The CDR3 runs 13 residues. Per the germline V gene, CDR1 is LNHDA and CDR2 is SQIVND (reference sequence). Trimming pared 6 bases from V and 4 bases from J, leaving 10 bases between. As DNA, the CDR3 is TGTGCCAGTAGCAGGTTCTCCGGAAACACCATATATTTT. Amino acid sequence: CASSRFSGNTIYF.

J is TRBJ1-2 and V is TRBV6-1; 9 bases line up with TRBD1. CDR1 is MNHNS and CDR2 is SASEGT in the germline V gene. This CDR3 is built from 17 residues. The V gene end was trimmed by 3 bases and the J gene end by 2 bases; junction bases not matched to a gene: 10. The CDR3 protein is CASSDPFGTGRNYGYTF. The CDR3, as DNA: TGTGCCAGCAGTGACCCCTTCGGGACAGGGCGAAACTATGGCTACACCTTC.

V usage is TRBV6-6 and J usage is TRBJ2-7; possibly TRBD1 for D (5 bases). Trimming left V 8 bases short and J 5 bases short, with 13 bases between. There are 12 residues in the CDR3. Germline V CDR1 and CDR2: MNHNY, SVGAGI (reference sequence). CDR3 coding DNA: TGTGCCAGCGGTAGACAGCGAGACGAGCAGTACTTC. It translates to CASGRQRDEQYF.

The chain is built from TRBV5-1 and TRBJ1-2; maybe TRBD1 (5 bases). The CDR3 covers 12 residues. CDR1 and CDR2 (germline): SGHRS, YFSETQ. V was cut by 5 bases and J by 3 bases, with 8 bases left in between. CDR3 loop: CASRGLDYGYTF. In DNA, the CDR3 is TGCGCCAGCAGGGGGCTGGACTATGGCTACACCTTC.

The chain recombines TRBV5-7 with TRBJ2-2, with D unresolved. TRBV5-7 is placed among ORFs of uncertain function. The CDR3 contains 16 residues. Trimming took off 3 bases at V and 1 base at J, with 13 bases between the two ends. The CDR3 DNA follows: TGTGCCAGCAGCTCCCACAAGTCCTTGAACACCGGGGAGCTGTTTTTT. Its protein product is CASSSHKSLNTGELFF.

The genes are TRBV19 and TRBJ2-2; the match to TRBD2 covers 13 bases. J was trimmed by 7 bases and V by 6 bases; bases with no gene match: 8. Germline V lookup: CDR1 LNHDA, CDR2 SQIVND (reference sequence). The CDR3 is made up of 16 amino acids. The CDR3 DNA follows: TGTGCCAGTAGGGGGTGGACTAGCGGGAGTAACGGGGAGCTGTTTTTT. As protein: CASRGWTSGSNGELFF.

This clone appeared a single time. The V call is TRBV20-1, the J call TRBJ2-7; D possibly corresponds to TRBD1 (5 bases). This CDR3 is 14 amino acids long. Trimming stripped 3 bases from V and 2 bases from J, with 14 bases between. Germline CDR1 DFQATT, CDR2 SNEGSKA (reference sequence). The CDR3 protein is CSASWGSATYEQYF. The CDR3 nucleotides read TGCAGTGCTAGTTGGGGCAGCGCCACCTACGAGCAGTACTTC.

This clone was recorded once. V and J are TRBV29-1 and TRBJ2-5, with D possibly being TRBD1 (5 bases). Trimming stripped 4 bases from V and 4 bases from J, with 10 bases between. CDR3 length: 12 amino acids. The germline V gene has CDR1 SQVTM and CDR2 ANQGSEA. The CDR3 region is CSVGQGGETQYF. Here the CDR3 DNA reads TGCAGCGTTGGGCAGGGCGGAGAGACCCAGTACTTC. Full variable domain (outside the CDR3, taken from reference TRBV29-1 and TRBJ2-5): SAVISQKPSRDICQRGTSLTIQCQVDSQVTMMFWYRQQPGQSLTLIATANQGSEATYESGFVIDKFPISRPNLTFSTLTVSNMSPEDSSIYLCSVGQGGETQYFGPGTRLLVL.

The rearrangement links TRBV29-1 to TRBJ2-1, with D unresolved. V was pared by 8 bases and J by 3 bases, with 8 bases between. The germline V gene encodes CDR1 SQVTM and CDR2 ANQGSEA. This CDR3 is built from 11 residues. The CDR3, as DNA: TGCAGCTCACTCCTCTACAATGAGCAGTTCTTC. Translating gives CSSLLYNEQFF.

The genes are TRBV18 and TRBJ2-5; TRBD1 matches at 8 bases. J was trimmed by 5 bases and V by 6 bases; bases with no gene match: 14. Germline-derived CDR1 and CDR2 are KGHSH and LQKENI. The CDR3 totals 16 residues. The CDR3 is CASSALPPGGVETQYF. CDR3 DNA: TGTGCCAGCTCCGCCCTTCCACCAGGGGGCGTGGAGACCCAGTACTTC.

The chain carries TRBV18 and TRBJ2-7; possible D gene TRBD1, 8 bases. With 0 bases removed from V and 9 bases from J, the gap between germline ends came to 18 bases. Germline V gene sequence: CDR1 KGHSH, CDR2 LQKENI. The CDR3 has 15 amino acids. The CDR3, as DNA: TGTGCCAGCTCACCACCCGTAGGACAGGGAGGGAGGCAGTACTTC. This gives the protein CASSPPVGQGGRQYF.

This clone was seen only once. The chain recombines TRBV6-5 with TRBJ1-4, with D uncertain. Trimming pared 0 bases from V and 2 bases from J, leaving 7 bases between. Germline V gives CDR1 MNHEY, CDR2 SVGAGI. The length of the CDR3 is 15 residues. The CDR3 DNA is TGTGCCAGCAGTTACTCGGAGGGTACTAATGAAAAACTGTTTTTT. Protein: CASSYSEGTNEKLFF.

The genes are TRBV6-5 and TRBJ1-1; no reliable D call. Germline loops: CDR1 MNHEY, CDR2 SVGAGI. Trimming cost V 6 bases and J 4 bases, with 12 bases left between them. The CDR3 has 13 amino acids. The CDR3 DNA reads as TGTGCCAGCAGGAACGGGATCACCACTGAAGCTTTCTTT. Protein: CASRNGITTEAFF.

The CDR3 protein is CASSAPGMGGEQYF. CDR3 in DNA: TGTGCCAGCAGTGCCCCCGGGATGGGGGGCGAGCAGTACTTC. This sequence joins TRBV28 and TRBJ2-7; D might be TRBD2 (6 bases). This CDR3 contains 14 residues. The V end lost 5 bases, the J end lost 6 bases, and 17 bases lay between the germline ends. Per the germline V gene, CDR1 is MDHEN and CDR2 is SYDVKM. Drawing the rest from reference TRBV28 and TRBJ2-7, the complete variable domain is DVKVTQSSRYLVKRTGEKVFLECVQDMDHENMFWYRQDPGLGLRLIYFSYDVKMKEKGDIPEGYSVSREKKERFSLILESASTNQTSMYLCASSAPGMGGEQYFGPGTRLTVT.

The chain is built from TRBV11-3 and TRBJ1-3; D gene uncertain. CDR3 length: 13 amino acids. Germline lookup yields CDR1 SGHNT and CDR2 YENEEA. V was shortened by 5 bases and J by 0 bases, with 5 bases between the two germline ends. This CDR3 is CASSLYSGNTIYF. The CDR3 DNA follows: TGTGCCAGCAGCCTATACTCTGGAAACACCATATATTTT. Looking up the rest from reference TRBV11-3 and TRBJ1-3 gives the full variable domain: EAGVVQSPRYKIIEKKQPVAFWCNPISGHNTLYWYLQNLGQGPELLIRYENEEAVDDSQLPKDRFSAERLKGVDSTLKIQPAELGDSAVYLCASSLYSGNTIYFGEGSWLTVV.